This T cell receptor (beta chain) was found in a study of identical twins. One entry per CDR3 protein, called by TCRdb with MiXCR from the 5' RACE reads. The table records fewer than 350,000 distinct CDR3 sequences, about 8.9% of them present only once. CDR1 DFQATT and CDR2 SNEGSKA come from the germline V gene (reference sequence). The junction had 6 bases not matched to a gene; V was cut back by 6 bases and J by 0 bases. CDR3 length: 15 residues. This clonotype was recorded many times. The data also belong to a second study, concerning yellow fever vaccine responses in identical twins.

The source is a woman between 18 and 29 years old in good health. The sequencing sample was made of memory (CD45RO+) T cells sorted from blood. The V and J genes are TRBV20-1 and TRBJ2-1; TRBD2 aligns across 9 bases. CDR3 bases: TGCAGTGCCCGGCAGCGGGGGGCCTCCTACAATGAGCAGTTCTTC. This codes for CSARQRGASYNEQFF.